These 23 T cell receptor beta chains originate from one sample sequenced in a study of T cell changes during pregnancy in multiple sclerosis. TCRdb keeps only in-frame clones here, not all; method: immunoSEQ multiplex PCR. The profile covers 120,000 or so clones, with under 95% appearing a single time and 6.2% taken by the ten largest. Sequencing used peripheral blood, obtained before pregnancy. These receptors originate from a female donor with multiple sclerosis, enrolled in a pregnancy study.

The gene calls are TRBV4-2 and TRBJ2-7, with 12 bases matching TRBD2. Germline CDR1 reads LGHNA; CDR2 reads YNFKEQ. The CDR3 is made up of 16 amino acids. After removal of 3 bases from V and 1 base from J, the junction contained 4 bases not matched to a gene. The CDR3 loop is CASSHGTSGGSYEQYF. The DNA for the CDR3 is TGTGCCAGCAGCCACGGTACTAGCGGGGGGTCCTACGAGCAGTACTTC.

The rearrangement uses TRBV7-2 and TRBJ2-3; D possibly corresponds to TRBD2 (6 bases). The V end was cut by 0 bases, the J end by 6 bases, with 13 bases between. Per the germline V gene, CDR1 is SGHTA and CDR2 is FQGNSA. This CDR3 has 15 amino acids. DNA of the CDR3: TGTGCCAGCAGCTTAGCCGGGAGCTACCCCGATACGCAGTATTTT. As protein: CASSLAGSYPDTQYF.

This rearrangement joins TRBV6-5 to TRBJ1-2; D is possibly TRBD1 (5 bases). V lost 6 bases and J 8 bases, leaving 16 bases between the germline ends. CDR1 and CDR2 from the germline V gene are MNHEY and SVGAGI. The CDR3 spans 13 residues. CDR3 bases: TGTGCCAGCAGCGCCGACAGAGCGAGAGGCTACACCTTC. It codes for CASSADRARGYTF.

V is TRBV2 and J is TRBJ2-7; 9 bases are shared with TRBD2. The CDR3 has 15 residues. After removal of 6 bases from V and 3 bases from J, the junction contained 9 bases not matched to a gene. The germline V gene has CDR1 SNHLY and CDR2 FYNNEI. The CDR3 is CASRPFAGGHYEQYF. The CDR3 bases are TGTGCCAGCAGGCCGTTCGCGGGAGGGCACTACGAGCAGTACTTC.

The chain combines TRBV27 with TRBJ2-7; TRBD1 is a possible D gene (5 bases). Germline CDR1 MNHEY, CDR2 SMNVEV (reference sequence). Trimming took off 5 bases at V and 3 bases at J, with 17 bases between the two ends. The CDR3 spans 15 residues. This CDR3 is CASSPQVGPYYEQYF. CDR3 coding DNA: TGTGCCAGCAGTCCACAGGTCGGCCCCTACTACGAGCAGTACTTC.

The V gene is TRBV15, the J gene TRBJ2-1; 10 nucleotides align to TRBD1. CDR1 and CDR2 from the germline V gene are LNHNV and YYDKDF (reference sequence). J was trimmed by 5 bases and V by 1 base; bases with no gene match: 5. The CDR3 is 16 residues long. Here the CDR3 DNA reads TGTGCCACCAGCAGAGGACGGGACAGGGGACACAATGAGCAGTTCTTC. This sequence encodes CATSRGRDRGHNEQFF.

The rearrangement joins TRBV5-4 to TRBJ2-7, with 13 bases fitting TRBD2. The germline CDR1 and CDR2 sequences are SGHNT and YYREEE (reference sequence). CDR3 length: 18 amino acids. The J segment lost 4 bases and the V segment lost 4 bases, leaving 14 bases of the junction unmatched. The CDR3 sequence: CASSGGAWTSGSQYEQYF. The CDR3 nucleotides are TGTGCCAGCAGCGGGGGGGCTTGGACTAGCGGGAGTCAGTACGAGCAGTACTTC.

Remarks on this clone: The same CDR3 can be traced to other DNA sequences in this sample. The V call is TRBV5-6, the J call TRBJ2-7; TRBD2 aligns across 7 bases. This CDR3 spans 15 amino acids. Germline values: CDR1 SGHDT, CDR2 YYEEEE. The J segment lost 7 bases and the V segment lost 4 bases, leaving 14 bases of the junction unmatched. CDR3: CASSPSLAGVEEQYF. Here the CDR3 DNA reads TGTGCCAGCAGCCCGAGCTTGGCGGGAGTAGAGGAGCAGTACTTC.

This sequence joins TRBV19 and TRBJ2-7, with 9 nucleotides matching TRBD2. Losses at the gene ends were 5 bases for V and 0 bases for J; bases not matched to a gene: 2. The CDR3 extends over 14 amino acids. Germline V gene data show CDR1 as LNHDA and CDR2 as SQIVND (reference sequence). CDR3 sequence reads: CASSVSGSSYEQYF. The DNA for the CDR3 is TGTGCCAGTAGTGTTAGCGGGAGCTCCTACGAGCAGTACTTC.

V usage is TRBV7-5 and J usage is TRBJ1-6. TRBV7-5 is classified as a pseudogene. The CDR3 has 15 residues. Here the CDR3 reads CVRSLDREGNSPLHF. The CDR3 DNA is TGTGTCAGAAGCTTAGACAGGGAGGGCAATTCACCCCTCCACTTT.

The CDR3 spells CSVEGQGSGANVLTF. The CDR3 DNA reads as TGCAGCGTTGAGGGGCAGGGGTCTGGGGCCAACGTCCTGACTTTC. The chain is built from TRBV29-1 and TRBJ2-6, with D possibly TRBD1 on 6 matching bases. CDR1 is SQVTM and CDR2 is ANQGSEA in the germline V gene. Trimming took off 3 bases at V and 1 base at J, with 10 bases between the two ends. CDR3 size: 15 residues.

The chain couples TRBV2 to TRBJ2-7; tentative D call: TRBD1 (5 bases). There are 14 residues in the CDR3. Germline-derived CDR1 and CDR2 are SNHLY and FYNNEI. V was shortened by 4 bases and J by 4 bases, with 14 bases between the two germline ends. CDR3 in DNA: TGTGCCAGCAGTGGCCTGCAGGGATATTACGAGCAGTACTTC. Its protein product is CASSGLQGYYEQYF.

The rearrangement links TRBV7-9 to TRBJ2-1; 9 positions match TRBD2. The CDR3 consists of 15 residues. The V segment lost 5 bases and the J segment 6 bases; nucleotides outside the gene matches: 8. Germline assignment: CDR1 SEHNR and CDR2 FQNEAQ (reference sequence). The CDR3 is CASSPRAGGPNEQFF. DNA for the CDR3: TGTGCCAGCAGCCCTCGAGCGGGAGGTCCCAATGAGCAGTTCTTC.

The V and J genes are TRBV7-3 and TRBJ2-1; 8 bases are a match to TRBD2. Germline V gene data show CDR1 as SGHTA and CDR2 as FQGTGA. Germline trimming cut 5 bases from V and 2 bases from J; bases unmatched to any gene: 2. This CDR3 comprises 14 residues. The CDR3 nucleotides are TGTGCCAGCAGCCTTAGCGGGACCTACAATGAGCAGTTCTTC. Its translation is CASSLSGTYNEQFF.

The chain recombines TRBV6-5 with TRBJ2-1, with 9 bases fitting TRBD2. The CDR3 is 12 residues long. In germline, CDR1 is MNHEY, CDR2 SVGAGI. CDR3 sequence (DNA): TGTGGGGCGGGGGGGCCGTACAATGAGCAGTTCTTC. This encodes CGAGGPYNEQFF.

The rearrangement joins TRBV6-1 to TRBJ1-4; D unclear. CDR1 is MNHNS, CDR2 SASEGT, per germline. V lost 1 base and J lost 4, with 4 bases in between. There are 13 residues in the CDR3. CDR3 DNA: TGTGCCAGCAGTGAAGTGAGTAATGAAAAACTGTTTTTT. Translation gives CASSEVSNEKLFF.

The rearrangement uses TRBV4-1 and TRBJ2-1; tentatively, D is TRBD2 (7 bases). CDR1 and CDR2 from the germline V gene are MGHRA and YSYEKL. The germline V and J ends were trimmed by 1 base and 0 bases, with 19 bases remaining between them. The CDR3 is made up of 19 amino acids. CDR3 amino acids: CASSQVKGGFLSSYNEQFF. Written as DNA, the CDR3 is TGCGCCAGCAGCCAAGTGAAGGGGGGGTTTTTAAGCTCCTACAATGAGCAGTTCTTC.

This chain connects TRBV5-6 to TRBJ2-5; no clear D. The CDR3 has 14 residues. V was pared by 4 bases and J by 2 bases, with 12 bases between. The germline gives CDR1 SGHDT, CDR2 YYEEEE. In nucleotides, the CDR3 is TGTGCCAGCAGCCCTACAAGACAACAAGAGACCCAGTACTTC. It yields the protein CASSPTRQQETQYF.

V and J are TRBV4-1 and TRBJ2-1; TRBD2 agrees at 14 bases. The germline gives CDR1 MGHRA, CDR2 YSYEKL. This CDR3 spans 15 amino acids. V gave up 4 bases and J gave up 6 bases; unmatched junction bases: 2. The CDR3 bases are TGCGCCAGCAGCCCGGGACTAGCGGGAGTCAATGAGCAGTTCTTC. Amino acids: CASSPGLAGVNEQFF.

The chain uses TRBV5-4 and TRBJ1-4; unclear D gene. This CDR3 has 15 amino acids. Germline V gene sequence: CDR1 SGHNT, CDR2 YYREEE (reference sequence). Trimming removed 0 bases at V and 7 bases at J, with 13 bases between. The CDR3 reads CASSLEQSPGEKLFF. DNA for the CDR3: TGTGCCAGCAGCTTGGAACAGTCCCCCGGTGAAAAACTGTTTTTT. Drawing the rest from reference TRBV5-4 and TRBJ1-4, the complete variable domain is ETGVTQSPTHLIKTRGQQVTLRCSSQSGHNTVSWYQQALGQGPQFIFQYYREEENGRGNFPPRFSGLQFPNYSSELNVNALELDDSALYLCASSLEQSPGEKLFFGSGTQLSVL.

V usage is TRBV9 and J usage is TRBJ2-7, with 7 bases fitting TRBD2. The CDR3 totals 15 residues. V lost 4 bases and J lost 5; bases outside the gene matches: 12. The germline V gene encodes CDR1 SGDLS and CDR2 YYNGEE. This CDR3 is CASSPSGTNRHEQYF. CDR3 coding DNA: TGTGCCAGCAGCCCCTCCGGGACTAACCGCCACGAGCAGTACTTC.

This chain uses TRBV28 with TRBJ2-1; tentatively, D is TRBD1 (6 bases). CDR1 and CDR2 from the germline V gene are MDHEN and SYDVKM. The CDR3 sequence is 12 residues long. Trimming left V 4 bases short and J 10 bases short, with 11 bases between. Here the CDR3 reads CASSSTGKEQFF. CDR3 DNA: TGTGCCAGCAGTTCAACAGGGAAGGAGCAGTTCTTC.

V is TRBV6-1 and J is TRBJ1-2; tentatively, D is TRBD1 (6 bases). The CDR3 sequence is 16 residues long. Germline CDR1 reads MNHNS; CDR2 reads SASEGT. Trimming shortened V by 0 bases and J by 2 bases, and 13 bases separated the two germline ends. CDR3 in DNA: TGTGCCAGCAGTGAAGCGCCAGGGACAAGCAACTATGGCTACACCTTC. It translates to CASSEAPGTSNYGYTF.